The 11 T cell receptor beta chains below come from one sample, sequenced in a study of metastatic and nonmetastatic thyroid tumors. Prior to thyroid surgery, none of the patients had received any treatment. TCRdb re-processed the PCR reads through MiXCR. The table includes around 50,000 clones, roughly 29% detected once. The sample taken for sequencing was blood. The receptors were sampled from a female donor with papillary thyroid cancer or a benign thyroid nodule (not recorded which). Some clones in this sample may be carry-over from other donors' samples.

J is TRBJ1-2 and V is TRBV6-1; 7 bases match TRBD1. CDR1 and CDR2 from the germline V gene are MNHNS and SASEGT. CDR3 length equals 14 residues. Trimming took 4 bases from V and 2 from J; bases not matched to a gene: 4. Here the CDR3 DNA reads TGTGCCAGCAGTGCCTCGACAGGGAACTATGGCTACACCTTC. Translating it yields CASSASTGNYGYTF.

V and J are TRBV6-1 and TRBJ2-1, with a possible D match to TRBD2 (5 bases). V was trimmed by 6 bases and J by 8 bases, leaving 14 bases between them. Germline V gives CDR1 MNHNS, CDR2 SASEGT. This CDR3 spans 13 amino acids. DNA of the CDR3: TGTGCCAGCAGCCGTACGGGAAGGTATGAGCAGTTCTTC. It translates to CASSRTGRYEQFF.

This sequence joins TRBV2 and TRBJ2-7; D is unclear. Germline V gives CDR1 SNHLY, CDR2 FYNNEI. The length of the CDR3 is 14 residues. V was cut by 6 bases and J by 3 bases, with 15 bases left in between. The CDR3 region has the DNA TGTGCCAGCAGGAGTGGAAGACTCCACTACGAGCAGTACTTC. It yields the protein CASRSGRLHYEQYF.

V gene TRBV20-1 combines with J gene TRBJ2-1; D unresolved. Germline-derived CDR1 and CDR2 are DFQATT and SNEGSKA (reference sequence). The V and J ends lost 6 bases and 0 bases respectively, with 15 bases between them. The CDR3 runs to 15 residues. CDR3 nucleotides: TGCAGTGCAAAGAAGACTCCAAGCTCCTACAATGAGCAGTTCTTC. This gives the protein CSAKKTPSSYNEQFF.

This clone came up many times. This rearrangement joins TRBV12-5 to TRBJ2-1; weak D call: TRBD1 (6 bases). The CDR3 length is 15 residues. V was trimmed by 5 bases and J by 8 bases, leaving 19 bases between them. Per germline, CDR1 LGHNT and CDR2 FRNRAP. CDR3 in DNA: TGTGCTAGTGGTCCCCAAAGCCAGGGGTTTGATGAGCAGTTCTTC. This sequence encodes CASGPQSQGFDEQFF.

This clone has more than one count but fewer than ten. This sequence joins TRBV5-1 and TRBJ2-1; D gene uncertain. This CDR3 is 12 amino acids long. V was trimmed by 5 bases and J by 5 bases, leaving 8 bases between them. Germline V gene data show CDR1 as SGHRS and CDR2 as YFSETQ. The CDR3 nucleotides are TGCGCCAGCAGAATACAAGACAATGAGCAGTTCTTC. Translating it yields CASRIQDNEQFF. The full variable domain, with the rest looked up from reference TRBV5-1 and TRBJ2-1, is KAGVTQTPRYLIKTRGQQVTLSCSPISGHRSVSWYQQTPGQGLQFLFEYFSETQRNKGNFPGRFSGRQFSNSRSEMNVSTLELGDSALYLCASRIQDNEQFFGPGTRLTVL.

The chain is built from TRBV5-1 and TRBJ2-7; TRBD2 agrees at 7 bases. The V gene end was trimmed by 4 bases and the J gene end by 1 base; junction bases not matched to a gene: 8. This CDR3 spans 15 amino acids. Germline CDR1 is SGHRS and CDR2 is YFSETQ. This chain's CDR3 is CASSGGEWRSYEQYF. The DNA of the CDR3 is TGCGCCAGCAGCGGGGGGGAATGGAGGTCCTACGAGCAGTACTTC. Full variable domain (outside the CDR3, taken from reference TRBV5-1 and TRBJ2-7): KAGVTQTPRYLIKTRGQQVTLSCSPISGHRSVSWYQQTPGQGLQFLFEYFSETQRNKGNFPGRFSGRQFSNSRSEMNVSTLELGDSALYLCASSGGEWRSYEQYFGPGTRLTVT.

The genes are TRBV30 and TRBJ1-1; TRBD1 agrees at 9 bases. CDR1 GTSNPN and CDR2 SVGIG come from the germline V gene (reference sequence). The V and J ends lost 8 bases and 6 bases, in that order; junction bases with no gene match: 4. The CDR3 totals 11 residues. This chain's CDR3 is CAGDRVAEAFF. The CDR3 DNA sequence: TGTGCCGGGGACAGGGTGGCTGAAGCTTTCTTT.

The sample holds one count of this clone. The chain has TRBV20-1 and TRBJ2-3, with TRBD2 matching 8 bases. CDR1 is DFQATT and CDR2 is SNEGSKA in the germline V gene (reference sequence). Germline trimming cut 3 bases from V and 2 bases from J; bases unmatched to any gene: 19. CDR3 length equals 19 residues. In nucleotides, the CDR3 is TGCAGTGCTAGCCCCCTAGGAAGCGGGAGAAGGAGGAACACAGATACGCAGTATTTT. It encodes CSASPLGSGRRRNTDTQYF.

This chain links TRBV5-1 with TRBJ1-2; D not certain. The CDR3 loop spans 15 amino acids. Germline V CDR1 and CDR2: SGHRS, YFSETQ. The V end was cut by 0 bases, the J end by 2 bases, with 11 bases between. The CDR3, as DNA: TGCGCCAGCAGCTTGGTTAGCCAGGTGAACTATGGCTACACCTTC. Its translation is CASSLVSQVNYGYTF.

This clone was counted between two and nine times. The rearrangement links TRBV6-4 to TRBJ2-2, with 8 bases matching TRBD2. From germline, CDR1 is MRHNA and CDR2 SNTAGT. Trimming at V came to 6 bases and at J to 3 bases, leaving 6 bases not matched to a gene. This CDR3 spans 15 amino acids. The CDR3 sequence is CASSFSGTYTGELFF. The CDR3 DNA is TGTGCCAGCAGCTTTAGCGGGACTTACACCGGGGAGCTGTTTTTT.